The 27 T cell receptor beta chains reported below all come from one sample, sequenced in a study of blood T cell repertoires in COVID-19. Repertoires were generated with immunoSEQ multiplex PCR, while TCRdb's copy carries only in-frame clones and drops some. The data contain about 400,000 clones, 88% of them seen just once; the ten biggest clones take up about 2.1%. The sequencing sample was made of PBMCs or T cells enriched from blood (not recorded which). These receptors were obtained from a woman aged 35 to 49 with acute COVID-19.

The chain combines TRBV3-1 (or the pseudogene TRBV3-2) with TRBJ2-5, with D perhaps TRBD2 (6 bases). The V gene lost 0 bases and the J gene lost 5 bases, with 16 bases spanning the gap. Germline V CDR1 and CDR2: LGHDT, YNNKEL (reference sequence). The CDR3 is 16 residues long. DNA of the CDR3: TGTGCCAGCAGCCAAGATCGGGGGAGCCTATGGGAGACCCAGTACTTC. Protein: CASSQDRGSLWETQYF.

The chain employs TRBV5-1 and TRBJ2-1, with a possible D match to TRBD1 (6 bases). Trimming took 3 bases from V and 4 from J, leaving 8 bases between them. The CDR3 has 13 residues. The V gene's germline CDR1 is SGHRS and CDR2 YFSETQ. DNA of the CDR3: TGCGCCAGCAGCTCGGACAGTTACAATGAGCAGTTCTTC. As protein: CASSSDSYNEQFF.

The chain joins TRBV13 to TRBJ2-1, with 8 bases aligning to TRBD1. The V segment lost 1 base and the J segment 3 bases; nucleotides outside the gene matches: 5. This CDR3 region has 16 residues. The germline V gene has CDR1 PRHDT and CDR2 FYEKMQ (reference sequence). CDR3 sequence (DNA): TGTGCCAGCAGCTTAGTGGACAGGGTCGACTACAATGAGCAGTTCTTC. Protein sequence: CASSLVDRVDYNEQFF.

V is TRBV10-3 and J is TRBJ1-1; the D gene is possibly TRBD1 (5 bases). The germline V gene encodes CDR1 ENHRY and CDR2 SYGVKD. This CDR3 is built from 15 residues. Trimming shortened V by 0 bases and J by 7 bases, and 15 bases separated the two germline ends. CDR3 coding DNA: TGTGCCATCAGTGAGTCGACGTCGGGGGTAGATGAAGCTTTCTTT. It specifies CAISESTSGVDEAFF.

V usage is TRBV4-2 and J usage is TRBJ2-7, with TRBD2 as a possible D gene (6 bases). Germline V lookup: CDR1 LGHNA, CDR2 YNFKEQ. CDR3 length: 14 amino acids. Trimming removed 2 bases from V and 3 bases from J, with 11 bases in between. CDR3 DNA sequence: TGTGCCAGCAGCCAAACCTCCGGGAGCTACGAGCAGTACTTC. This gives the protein CASSQTSGSYEQYF.

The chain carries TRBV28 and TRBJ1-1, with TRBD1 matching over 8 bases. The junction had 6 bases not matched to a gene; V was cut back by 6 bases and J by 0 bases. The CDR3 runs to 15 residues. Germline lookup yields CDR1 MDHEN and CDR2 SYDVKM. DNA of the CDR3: TGTGCCAGCAGCTATACAGGGGGAATGAACACTGAAGCTTTCTTT. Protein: CASSYTGGMNTEAFF.

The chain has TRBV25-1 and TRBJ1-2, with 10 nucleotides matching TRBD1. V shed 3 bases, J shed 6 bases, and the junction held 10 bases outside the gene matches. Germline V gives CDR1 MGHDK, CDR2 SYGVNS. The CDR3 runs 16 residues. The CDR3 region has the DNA TGTGCCAGCAGTGATCGCGACAGGGGGCCAAGAGATGGCTACACCTTC. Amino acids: CASSDRDRGPRDGYTF.

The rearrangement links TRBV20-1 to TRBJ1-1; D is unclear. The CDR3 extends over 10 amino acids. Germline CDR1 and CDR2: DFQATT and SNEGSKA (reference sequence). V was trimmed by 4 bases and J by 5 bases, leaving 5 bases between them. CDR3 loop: CSATRTEAFF. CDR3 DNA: TGCAGTGCTACCCGGACTGAAGCTTTCTTT.

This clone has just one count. The CDR3 DNA is TGTGCCAGCAGCTTCCTAGGGGCCCACGAGCAGTACTTC. Its protein is CASSFLGAHEQYF. The chain uses TRBV6-5 and TRBJ2-7; tentative D call: TRBD1 (5 bases). Trimming stripped 6 bases from V and 5 bases from J, with 14 bases between. This CDR3 is 13 amino acids long. Per germline, CDR1 MNHEY and CDR2 SVGAGI.

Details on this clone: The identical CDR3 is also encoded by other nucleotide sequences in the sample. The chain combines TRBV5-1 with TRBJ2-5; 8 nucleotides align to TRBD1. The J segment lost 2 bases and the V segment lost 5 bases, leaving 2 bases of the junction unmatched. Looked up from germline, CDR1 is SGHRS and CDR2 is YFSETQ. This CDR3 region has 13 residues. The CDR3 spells CASSGQGQETQYF. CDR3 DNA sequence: TGCGCCAGCAGTGGACAGGGACAAGAGACCCAGTACTTC. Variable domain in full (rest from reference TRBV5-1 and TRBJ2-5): KAGVTQTPRYLIKTRGQQVTLSCSPISGHRSVSWYQQTPGQGLQFLFEYFSETQRNKGNFPGRFSGRQFSNSRSEMNVSTLELGDSALYLCASSGQGQETQYFGPGTRLLVL.

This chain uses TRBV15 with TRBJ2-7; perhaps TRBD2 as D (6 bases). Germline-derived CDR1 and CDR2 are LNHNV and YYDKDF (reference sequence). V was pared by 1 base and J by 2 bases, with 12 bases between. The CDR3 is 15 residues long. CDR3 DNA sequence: TGTGCCACCAGCAGAGGGACGGGACTGGCCTACGAGCAGTACTTC. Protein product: CATSRGTGLAYEQYF.

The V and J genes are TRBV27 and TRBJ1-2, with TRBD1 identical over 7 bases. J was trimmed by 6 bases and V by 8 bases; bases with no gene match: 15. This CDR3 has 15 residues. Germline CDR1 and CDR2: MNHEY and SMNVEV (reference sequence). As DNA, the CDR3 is TGTGCCAGCGCCGAAAGATCGGGACAGCCGGATGGCTACACCTTC. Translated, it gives CASAERSGQPDGYTF.

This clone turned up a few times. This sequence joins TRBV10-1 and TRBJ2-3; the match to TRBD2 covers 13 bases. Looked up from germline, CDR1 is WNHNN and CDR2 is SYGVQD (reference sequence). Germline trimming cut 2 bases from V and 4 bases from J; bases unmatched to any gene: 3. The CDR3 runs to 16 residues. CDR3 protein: CASSEKGLAGSDTQYF. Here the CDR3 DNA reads TGCGCCAGCAGTGAGAAGGGACTAGCGGGGTCAGATACGCAGTATTTT.

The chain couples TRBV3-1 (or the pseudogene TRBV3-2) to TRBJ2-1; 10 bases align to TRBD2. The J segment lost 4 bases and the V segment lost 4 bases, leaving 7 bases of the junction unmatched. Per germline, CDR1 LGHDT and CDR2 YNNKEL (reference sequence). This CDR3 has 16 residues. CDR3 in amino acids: CASSLHSSGGYNEQFF. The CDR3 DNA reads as TGTGCCAGCAGCCTACATTCTAGCGGGGGTTACAATGAGCAGTTCTTC.

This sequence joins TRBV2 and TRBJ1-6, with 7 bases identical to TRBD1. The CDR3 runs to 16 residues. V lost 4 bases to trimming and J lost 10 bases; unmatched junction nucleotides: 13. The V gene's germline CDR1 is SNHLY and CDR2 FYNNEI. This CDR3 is CASSGQKTGVGSPLHF. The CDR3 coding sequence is TGTGCCAGCAGTGGACAAAAAACAGGGGTTGGGTCACCCCTCCACTTT.

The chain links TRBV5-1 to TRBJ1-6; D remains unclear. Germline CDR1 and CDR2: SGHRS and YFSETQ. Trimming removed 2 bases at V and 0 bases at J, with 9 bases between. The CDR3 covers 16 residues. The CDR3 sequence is CASSLTGSSYNSPLHF. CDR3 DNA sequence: TGCGCCAGCAGCTTAACGGGGAGCTCCTATAATTCACCCCTCCACTTT.

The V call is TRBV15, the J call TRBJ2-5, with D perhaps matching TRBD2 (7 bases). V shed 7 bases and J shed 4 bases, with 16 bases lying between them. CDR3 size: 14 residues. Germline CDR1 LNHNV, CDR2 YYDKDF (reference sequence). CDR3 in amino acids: CATTLGGGTETQYF. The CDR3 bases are TGTGCCACCACTTTAGGGGGGGGGACAGAGACCCAGTACTTC.

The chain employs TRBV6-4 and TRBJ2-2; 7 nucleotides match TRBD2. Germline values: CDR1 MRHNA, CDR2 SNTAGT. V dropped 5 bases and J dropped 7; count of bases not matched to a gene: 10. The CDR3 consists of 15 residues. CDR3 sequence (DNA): TGTGCCAGCAGTCCACTGGGGGGGTTCGGCGGGGAGCTGTTTTTT. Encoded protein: CASSPLGGFGGELFF.

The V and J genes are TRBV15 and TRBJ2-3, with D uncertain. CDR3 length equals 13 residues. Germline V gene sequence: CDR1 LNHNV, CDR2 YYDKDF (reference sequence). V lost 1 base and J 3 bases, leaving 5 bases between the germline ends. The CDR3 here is CATSRVETDTQYF. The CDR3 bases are TGTGCCACCAGCAGAGTAGAAACAGATACGCAGTATTTT.

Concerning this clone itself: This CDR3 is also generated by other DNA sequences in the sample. The CDR3 loop is CASSYSRDTYGYTF. Here the CDR3 DNA reads TGTGCCAGCAGTTACTCACGGGACACCTATGGCTACACCTTC. This rearrangement joins TRBV6-5 to TRBJ1-2; possibly TRBD1 for D (6 bases). The germline V and J ends were trimmed by 0 bases and 4 bases, with 9 bases remaining between them. The CDR3 extends over 14 amino acids. The germline gives CDR1 MNHEY, CDR2 SVGAGI.

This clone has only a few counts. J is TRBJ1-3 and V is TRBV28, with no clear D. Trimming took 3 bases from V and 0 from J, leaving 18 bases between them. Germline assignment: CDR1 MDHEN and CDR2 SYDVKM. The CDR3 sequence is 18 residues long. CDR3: CASSFWGGGRSSGNTIYF. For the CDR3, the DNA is TGTGCCAGCAGTTTTTGGGGAGGAGGGAGAAGCTCTGGAAACACCATATATTTT.

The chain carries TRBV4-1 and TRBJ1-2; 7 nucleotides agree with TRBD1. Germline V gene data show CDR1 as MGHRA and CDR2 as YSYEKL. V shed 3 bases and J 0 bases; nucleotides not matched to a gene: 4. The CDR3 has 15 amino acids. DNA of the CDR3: TGCGCCAGCAGCCACCCGGGACAGTCTAACTATGGCTACACCTTC. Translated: CASSHPGQSNYGYTF.

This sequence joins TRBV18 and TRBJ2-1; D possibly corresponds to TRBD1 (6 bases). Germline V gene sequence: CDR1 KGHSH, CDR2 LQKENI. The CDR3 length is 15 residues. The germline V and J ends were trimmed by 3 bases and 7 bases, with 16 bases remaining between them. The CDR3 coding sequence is TGTGCCAGCTCACCCCTAGGGACATGGAATAATGAGCAGTTCTTC. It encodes CASSPLGTWNNEQFF.

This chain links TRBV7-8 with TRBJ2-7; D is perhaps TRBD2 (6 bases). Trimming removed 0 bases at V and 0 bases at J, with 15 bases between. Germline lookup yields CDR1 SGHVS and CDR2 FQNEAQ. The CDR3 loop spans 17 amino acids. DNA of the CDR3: TGTGCCAGCAGCTTAGCTTATTCCCGCGGGGTCTCCTACGAGCAGTACTTC. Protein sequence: CASSLAYSRGVSYEQYF.

CDR3 sequence (DNA): TGTGCCAGTTCGGTGGTCACTGAAGCTTTCTTT. This encodes CASSVVTEAFF. This sequence joins TRBV19 and TRBJ1-1; D is unresolved. The germline CDR1 and CDR2 sequences are LNHDA and SQIVND (reference sequence). CDR3 length equals 11 residues. With 8 bases removed from V and 4 bases from J, the gap between germline ends came to 8 bases.

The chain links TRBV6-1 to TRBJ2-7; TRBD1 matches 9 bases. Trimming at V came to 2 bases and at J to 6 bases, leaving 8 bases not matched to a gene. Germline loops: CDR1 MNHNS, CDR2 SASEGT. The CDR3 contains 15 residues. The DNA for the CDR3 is TGTGCCAGCAGTGAACTGGGACAGGGTGTGAGCGAGCAGTACTTC. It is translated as CASSELGQGVSEQYF.

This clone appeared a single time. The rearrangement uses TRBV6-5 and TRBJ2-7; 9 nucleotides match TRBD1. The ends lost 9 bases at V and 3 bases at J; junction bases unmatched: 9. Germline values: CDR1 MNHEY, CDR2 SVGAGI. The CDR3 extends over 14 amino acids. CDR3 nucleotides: TGTGCCAGTAAGAGGGGGACAGGGAGCTACGAGCAGTACTTC. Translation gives CASKRGTGSYEQYF.